This is a list of T cell receptor beta chains from one sample in a study of T cells in Graves' hyperthyroidism and ophthalmopathy. TCRdb called the multiplex PCR reads again in MiXCR, with one record for every CDR3 protein. The table has fewer than 400,000 distinct CDR3 sequences, 20% to 25% seen once. What was sequenced was blood. The receptor set was obtained from a man aged 45 to 65 with Graves' hyperthyroidism. The CDR3 runs from the conserved cysteine through the conserved F or W. The D gene is left open where the match is weak. Clone size, where shown, is once, few, many, or a class for clones that have expanded.

D gene	V gene	J gene	clone size	CDR3 protein	CDR3 DNA
NA	TRBV2	TRBJ2-6	few	CASIRGDAGANVLTF	TGTGCCAGCATACGTGGGGACGCTGGGGCCAACGTCCTGACTTTC
NA	TRBV5-1	TRBJ2-5	NA	CASSLGDSSETQYF	TGCGCCAGCAGCTTGGGGGATAGTTCAGAGACCCAGTACTTC
NA	TRBV28	TRBJ1-4	many	CASSPSQGGGGANEKLFF	TGTGCCAGCAGTCCGAGCCAAGGAGGAGGGGGTGCTAATGAAAAACTGTTTTTT
NA	TRBV9	TRBJ2-4	many	CASSVPGSKNIQYF	TGTGCCAGCAGCGTGCCGGGATCCAAAAACATTCAGTACTTC
NA	TRBV5-1	TRBJ2-1	NA	CASSLQNREDIQFF	TGCGCCAGCAGCTTGCAAAACAGGGAGGACATTCAGTTCTTC
NA	TRBV18	TRBJ2-1	NA	CASSPPNRVDEQFF	TGTGCCAGCTCACCACCGAACAGGGTTGATGAGCAGTTCTTC
TRBD1	TRBV6-9	TRBJ1-6	NA	CASSLQETGVNSPLHF	TGTGCCAGCAGTTTACAAGAGACAGGGGTGAATTCACCCCTCCACTTT
NA	TRBV12-3/TRBV12-4	TRBJ2-2	once	CASTRLVTGELFF	TGTGCCAGCACCAGACTAGTGACCGGGGAGCTGTTTTTT
TRBD2	TRBV3-1	TRBJ2-7	many	CASSLTSGNSEQYF	TGTGCCAGCAGCCTTACTAGCGGGAACTCCGAGCAGTACTTC
NA	TRBV11-2	TRBJ2-1	many	CASSLGGGGYNEQFF	TGTGCCAGCAGCTTGGGCGGAGGAGGCTACAATGAGCAGTTCTTC
NA	TRBV7-3	TRBJ2-1	many	CASSFHPSVNNEQFF	TGTGCCAGCAGCTTTCATCCCAGCGTGAACAATGAGCAGTTCTTC
NA	TRBV5-1	TRBJ2-1	NA	CASSPGVVGNEQFF	TGCGCCAGCAGCCCAGGGGTAGTCGGCAATGAGCAGTTCTTC
NA	TRBV20-1	TRBJ2-7	few	CSARDQPGGAYEQYF	TGCAGTGCTAGAGATCAACCGGGGGGCGCCTACGAGCAGTACTTC
TRBD1	TRBV28	TRBJ2-7	many	CASSPIAPWDRESLPYEQYF	TGTGCCAGCAGCCCCATTGCCCCTTGGGACAGGGAGTCCCTACCCTACGAGCAGTACTTC
TRBD2	TRBV19	TRBJ2-3	NA	CASTHTGGARDTQYF	TGTGCCAGTACCCATACGGGGGGGGCGCGAGATACGCAGTATTTT
NA	TRBV7-9	TRBJ2-7	NA	CASSNSQKAVRSYEQYF	TGTGCCAGCAGCAACTCCCAAAAGGCGGTCCGCTCCTACGAGCAGTACTTC
NA	TRBV15	TRBJ1-2	NA	CATSREMGANYGYTF	TGTGCCACCAGCAGAGAAATGGGAGCTAACTATGGCTACACCTTC
NA	TRBV7-8	TRBJ1-1	many	CASSRGGGIDTEAFF	TGTGCCAGCAGCCGGGGGGGCGGGATAGACACTGAAGCTTTCTTT
NA	TRBV9	TRBJ2-3	NA	CASSVWWEADTQYF	TGTGCCAGCAGCGTATGGTGGGAGGCAGATACGCAGTATTTT
NA	TRBV7-2	TRBJ2-7	many	CASSFRLTTEGFYEQYF	TGTGCCAGCAGCTTTAGATTGACGACTGAGGGATTCTACGAGCAGTACTTC
NA	TRBV4-2	TRBJ2-3	NA	CASSQDRPVGDTQYF	TGTGCCAGCAGCCAAGATAGGCCGGTGGGGGATACGCAGTATTTT
NA	TRBV29-1	TRBJ2-3	NA	CSVTQTSTDTQYF	TGCAGCGTTACCCAAACTAGCACAGATACGCAGTATTTT